The 32 T cell receptor beta chains presented below share a single source sample, sequenced in a study of blood T cells in healthy people across ages. A sample-barcoded 5' primer and a J-beta primer mix were used in a second PCR of about 7 to 12 cycles. TCRdb independently ran MiXCR on the 5' RACE reads; one entry per CDR3 protein. Among 1.5 million to 2 million distinct CDR3 sequences listed, 28% were seen once. Sequenced: blood. These TCRs come from a woman in her twenties or thirties in good health.

J is TRBJ2-3 and V is TRBV7-9; 9 positions agree with TRBD2. The J segment lost 3 bases and the V segment lost 4 bases, leaving 8 bases of the junction unmatched. This CDR3 is built from 16 residues. Per germline, CDR1 SEHNR and CDR2 FQNEAQ (reference sequence). The CDR3 region has the DNA TGTGCCAGCAGCTCCCCGGGTAGCGGGGGAACAGATACGCAGTATTTT. It is translated as CASSSPGSGGTDTQYF.

V is TRBV3-1 and J is TRBJ1-4; the D is unclear. The CDR3 has 12 residues. V was pared by 5 bases and J by 6 bases, with 7 bases between. Germline values: CDR1 LGHDT, CDR2 YNNKEL (reference sequence). CDR3 residues: CASSRGHEKLFF. CDR3 DNA sequence: TGTGCCAGCAGCAGAGGGCATGAAAAACTGTTTTTT.

The J gene is TRBJ2-5, the V gene TRBV18, with D perhaps being TRBD1 or TRBD2 (5 bases each). V was trimmed by 5 bases and J by 11 bases, leaving 21 bases between them. This CDR3 contains 14 residues. Germline V CDR1 and CDR2: KGHSH, LQKENI. In DNA form, the CDR3 reads TGTGCCAGCTCATCTTCTCAGGGTTTTGGGGAGCAGTACTTC. Protein: CASSSSQGFGEQYF.

The chain couples TRBV7-2 to TRBJ2-4; D remains ambiguous. Germline CDR1 is SGHTA and CDR2 is FQGNSA. With 1 base removed from V and 0 bases from J, the gap between germline ends came to 7 bases. The CDR3 length is 15 residues. CDR3 residues: CASSLEIVAKNIQYF. In nucleotides, the CDR3 is TGTGCCAGCAGCTTAGAGATAGTAGCCAAAAACATTCAGTACTTC.

Only a few counts were recorded for this clonotype. The genes are TRBV7-2 and TRBJ2-1, with D maybe TRBD1 (6 bases). V lost 5 bases, J lost 8 bases, and 10 bases lay in between. CDR1 and CDR2 from the germline V gene are SGHTA and FQGNSA. The CDR3 runs 12 residues. The CDR3 DNA reads TGTGCCAGCAGCCACAGGGTCGATGAGCAGTTCTTC. It codes for CASSHRVDEQFF.

In its sample, this clonotype was seen many times. The chain recombines TRBV10-3 with TRBJ2-7; TRBD2 matches at 7 bases. CDR3 length: 15 residues. V lost 6 bases to trimming and J lost 2 bases; unmatched junction nucleotides: 10. The germline V gene has CDR1 ENHRY and CDR2 SYGVKD. The CDR3 sequence is CAIRGLRAGTYEQYF. DNA for the CDR3: TGTGCCATCAGGGGTTTGCGAGCGGGGACCTACGAGCAGTACTTC.

The sample holds a few counts of this clonotype. This chain joins TRBV12-3 or TRBV12-4 and TRBJ1-2; the D gene is possibly TRBD1 (6 bases). The CDR3 sequence is 13 residues long. V was pared by 2 bases and J by 9 bases, with 13 bases between. The DNA for the CDR3 is TGTGCCAGCAGTTTAAAGTCGGGGGGCAGCTACACCTTC. It translates to CASSLKSGGSYTF.

The rearrangement links TRBV6-6 to TRBJ2-5; D may be TRBD2 (6 bases). TRBJ2-7 matches the DNA end more closely, so the J call is doubtful. This CDR3 has 14 residues. Germline CDR1 MNHNY, CDR2 SVGAGI (reference sequence). The CDR3 here is CASSYSEASAEQYF. The DNA of the CDR3 is TGTGCCAGCAGTTACTCGGAGGCTAGCGCCGAGCAGTACTTC.

The chain links TRBV7-2 to TRBJ2-5, with 9 bases fitting TRBD2. The CDR3 is 15 residues long. In germline, CDR1 is SGHTA, CDR2 FQGNSA. Trimming at V came to 1 base and at J to 4 bases, leaving 4 bases not matched to a gene. This CDR3 is CASSLDSSGVETQYF. The CDR3, as DNA: TGTGCCAGCAGCTTAGACTCTAGCGGGGTAGAGACCCAGTACTTC.

This clonotype was recorded many times. The V gene is TRBV20-1, the J gene TRBJ2-4; D unclear. V was pared by 1 base and J by 3 bases, with 10 bases between. The CDR3 is 14 amino acids. CDR1 is DFQATT and CDR2 is SNEGSKA in the germline V gene (reference sequence). CDR3 region: CSARAAIGKNIQYF. The CDR3, as DNA: TGCAGTGCTAGAGCCGCGATCGGCAAAAACATTCAGTACTTC.

DNA of the CDR3: TGCAGTGCTAGAGAAGTTTTAGAATCAAGCTCCTACAATGAGCAGTACTTC. Protein sequence: CSAREVLESSSYNEQYF. The chain has TRBV20-1 and TRBJ2-1; D is uncertain. The tail of the sequence fits TRBJ2-7 better, so the J call may be wrong. Per germline, CDR1 DFQATT and CDR2 SNEGSKA (reference sequence). CDR3 size: 17 residues.

This chain uses TRBV9 with TRBJ2-3; 11 nucleotides line up with TRBD2. V shed 7 bases and J 0 bases; nucleotides not matched to a gene: 16. The CDR3 loop spans 19 amino acids. CDR1 SGDLS and CDR2 YYNGEE come from the germline V gene. The CDR3 reads CASPPAKGLAVTSTDTQYF. In DNA form, the CDR3 reads TGTGCCAGCCCCCCGGCGAAGGGACTAGCGGTAACTAGCACAGATACGCAGTATTTT.

V usage is TRBV7-9 and J usage is TRBJ1-2; D is unresolved. The V and J ends lost 1 base and 4 bases respectively, with 10 bases between them. CDR1 and CDR2 (germline): SEHNR, FQNEAQ (reference sequence). The CDR3 has 14 residues. This chain's CDR3 is CASSLEARGYGYTF. As DNA, the CDR3 is TGTGCCAGCAGCTTAGAGGCTCGGGGCTATGGCTACACCTTC.

The chain carries TRBV5-1 and TRBJ2-2; perhaps TRBD1 as D (6 bases). Trimming shortened V by 6 bases and J by 4 bases, and 19 bases separated the two germline ends. The germline gives CDR1 SGHRS, CDR2 YFSETQ. CDR3 size: 16 residues. The chain's CDR3 is CASTPGHAAATGELFF. CDR3 nucleotide sequence: TGCGCCAGCACACCGGGACATGCGGCGGCCACCGGGGAGCTGTTTTTT.

This clonotype was found a few times. V usage is TRBV7-9 and J usage is TRBJ2-5, with D maybe TRBD2 (6 bases). Germline CDR1 is SEHNR and CDR2 is FQNEAQ (reference sequence). Trimming cost V 8 bases and J 5 bases, with 18 bases left between them. The CDR3 covers 14 residues. Here the CDR3 reads CASGIGGSGETQYF. The CDR3 DNA is TGTGCCAGCGGAATAGGAGGGAGTGGGGAGACCCAGTACTTC.

This chain links TRBV18 with TRBJ1-1, with D uncertain. CDR1 is KGHSH and CDR2 is LQKENI in the germline V gene. V lost 6 bases to trimming and J lost 1 base, with 12 bases between them. This CDR3 is built from 14 residues. The CDR3 sequence is CASSVGKANTEAFF. The DNA of the CDR3 is TGTGCCAGCTCGGTGGGAAAAGCGAACACTGAAGCTTTCTTT.

Ten or more counts support this clonotype. V is TRBV3-1 and J is TRBJ2-3, with D possibly being TRBD1 (6 bases). This CDR3 comprises 14 residues. Germline loops: CDR1 LGHDT, CDR2 YNNKEL (reference sequence). V was cut by 7 bases and J by 0 bases, with 11 bases left in between. The CDR3 DNA reads as TGTGCCAGCAAACCGCAGGGGAGCACAGATACGCAGTATTTT. As protein: CASKPQGSTDTQYF.

This clonotype was counted many times. The gene calls are TRBV4-2 and TRBJ2-5; TRBD2 matches 10 bases. Trimming took 1 base from V and 2 from J; bases not matched to a gene: 1. CDR3 length: 15 amino acids. Germline values: CDR1 LGHNA, CDR2 YNFKEQ. The chain's CDR3 is CASSQGTSGQETQYF. CDR3 coding DNA: TGTGCCAGCAGCCAAGGGACTAGCGGTCAAGAGACCCAGTACTTC.

On this clonotype: At one end the junction does not follow the germline gene, possibly because of a read error. The chain recombines TRBV7-9 with TRBJ1-1, with 8 bases lining up with TRBD1. This CDR3 region has 13 residues. Germline values: CDR1 SEHNR, CDR2 FQNEAQ (reference sequence). CDR3 protein: CACSLGQGREAFF. CDR3 nucleotide sequence: TGTGCCTGCAGCTTAGGACAGGGCCGTGAAGCTTTCTTT.

The chain combines TRBV10-2 with TRBJ2-1; a weak D match, TRBD2 (5 bases). Germline CDR1 WSHSY, CDR2 SAAADI. V lost 3 bases, J lost 6 bases, and 15 bases lay in between. This CDR3 region has 15 residues. The CDR3 nucleotides read TGCGCCAGCAGTGAATCTAGGGAGTTTATCAATGAGCAGTTCTTC. Protein sequence: CASSESREFINEQFF.

The chain links TRBV7-9 to TRBJ2-1; no definite D call. Germline V lookup: CDR1 SEHNR, CDR2 FQNEAQ (reference sequence). Trimming left V 6 bases short and J 4 bases short, with 13 bases between. The CDR3 is 14 residues long. DNA of the CDR3: TGTGCCAGCAGAAATCCCCTAGAGTACAATGAGCAGTTCTTC. Encoded protein: CASRNPLEYNEQFF.

This clonotype was detected only a few times. The CDR3 bases are TGTGCCAGCAGCCAAATACCCGGGACAGGCAACTACGAGCAGTACTTC. Protein sequence: CASSQIPGTGNYEQYF. The chain uses TRBV3-1 and TRBJ2-7; 8 bases agree with TRBD1. V lost 2 bases and J lost 3; bases outside the gene matches: 9. The germline V gene has CDR1 LGHDT and CDR2 YNNKEL (reference sequence). The CDR3 runs 16 residues.

Comment on this clonotype: A single base separates this from a much larger clone, so it may be a read error. This chain connects TRBV11-2 to TRBJ1-2; D unclear. The CDR3 runs to 11 residues. CDR1 and CDR2 (germline): SGHAT, FQNNGV. CDR3 DNA sequence: TGTGCCAGCAGCAATAACCATGGCTACACCTTC. This encodes CASSNNHGYTF. Based on the CDR3 plus reference TRBV11-2 and TRBJ1-2, the full variable domain is EAGVAQSPRYKIIEKRQSVAFWCNPISGHATLYWYQQILGQGPKLLIQFQNNGVVDDSQLPKDRFSAERLKGVDSTLKIQPAKLEDSAVYLCASSNNHGYTFGSGTRLTVV.

In its sample, this clonotype was seen a few times. The CDR3 loop reads CASSSQGRQPQHF. The CDR3 DNA follows: TGTGCCAGCAGTTCGCAGGGAAGACAGCCCCAGCATTTT. V gene TRBV27 combines with J gene TRBJ1-5, with a tentative D call TRBD1 (5 bases). The V gene's germline CDR1 is MNHEY and CDR2 SMNVEV (reference sequence). Trimming removed 4 bases at V and 7 bases at J, with 11 bases between. This CDR3 is built from 13 residues.

This clonotype was counted only a few times. The V gene is TRBV10-3, the J gene TRBJ2-5, with D possibly matching TRBD1 (6 bases). CDR1 is ENHRY and CDR2 is SYGVKD in the germline V gene. This CDR3 is built from 14 residues. Trimming removed 0 bases at V and 6 bases at J, with 11 bases between. The CDR3 DNA is TGTGCCATCAGTGAGTCGGGGGCCGCCAAGACCCAGTACTTC. The encoded protein is CAISESGAAKTQYF.

The chain joins TRBV20-1 to TRBJ1-4; no clear D. Deletions cut 3 bases from V and 8 bases from J, with 7 bases between. The germline CDR1 and CDR2 sequences are DFQATT and SNEGSKA (reference sequence). This CDR3 is 11 amino acids long. The CDR3 reads CSASAIEKLFF. The CDR3 DNA reads TGCAGTGCTAGTGCCATCGAAAAACTGTTTTTT.

This clonotype came up many times. This sequence joins TRBV7-2 and TRBJ2-7; possibly TRBD2 for D (5 bases). V lost 1 base and J lost 1, with 8 bases in between. In germline, CDR1 is SGHTA, CDR2 FQGNSA. CDR3 size: 14 residues. The DNA for the CDR3 is TGTGCCAGCAGCTTAGTAGCGAATTCCTACGAGCAGTACTTC. Protein: CASSLVANSYEQYF.

For this clonotype: The junction departs from germline at one end; a sequencing error may be responsible. CDR3 sequence: CANSLANTEAFF. CDR3 DNA: TGTGCCAACAGTTTAGCCAATACTGAAGCTTTCTTT. The rearrangement links TRBV12-3 or TRBV12-4 to TRBJ1-1; D is unclear. The length of the CDR3 is 12 residues.

This clonotype came up a few times. The rearrangement links TRBV2 to TRBJ2-7; D may be TRBD1 (6 bases). Trimming pared 3 bases from V and 0 bases from J, leaving 12 bases between. In germline, CDR1 is SNHLY, CDR2 FYNNEI. The CDR3 runs to 15 residues. The CDR3 sequence: CASSDRQAFSYEQYF. The CDR3 bases are TGTGCCAGCAGTGACCGACAGGCTTTCTCCTACGAGCAGTACTTC.

With respect to this clonotype: This may stem from a read error, because a much larger clone lies one nucleotide away. The chain recombines TRBV29-1 with TRBJ2-1; 10 bases align to TRBD1. This CDR3 spans 14 amino acids. Per germline, CDR1 SQVTM and CDR2 ANQGSEA. V lost 4 bases and J lost 13; bases outside the gene matches: 13. The DNA for the CDR3 is TGCAGCGTTGGAGGACAGGGGGGAAAAGAGACCCAGTTCTTC. As protein: CSVGGQGGKETQFF.

The rearrangement uses TRBV20-1 and TRBJ2-1; either TRBD1 or TRBD2 may supply D (9 bases each). The CDR3 extends over 21 amino acids. Germline loops: CDR1 DFQATT, CDR2 SNEGSKA (reference sequence). V lost 6 bases and J lost 1, with 34 bases in between. The chain's CDR3 is CSAPGQGVASGVVGSYNEQFF. CDR3 DNA: TGCAGTGCACCGGGACAGGGTGTCGCTAGCGGGGTGGTTGGATCCTACAATGAGCAGTTCTTC.

The sample holds a few counts of this clonotype. A much more abundant neighbour one base away suggests this may be a read error. The genes are TRBV20-1 and TRBJ2-5; a possible D gene is TRBD2 (6 bases). Looked up from germline, CDR1 is DFQATT and CDR2 is SNEGSKA (reference sequence). V was pared by 1 base and J by 11 bases, with 20 bases between. The CDR3 is made up of 14 amino acids. The CDR3: CSARAIAVGNEQYF. CDR3 DNA sequence: TGCAGTGCTAGAGCGATAGCGGTAGGGAATGAGCAGTACTTC.